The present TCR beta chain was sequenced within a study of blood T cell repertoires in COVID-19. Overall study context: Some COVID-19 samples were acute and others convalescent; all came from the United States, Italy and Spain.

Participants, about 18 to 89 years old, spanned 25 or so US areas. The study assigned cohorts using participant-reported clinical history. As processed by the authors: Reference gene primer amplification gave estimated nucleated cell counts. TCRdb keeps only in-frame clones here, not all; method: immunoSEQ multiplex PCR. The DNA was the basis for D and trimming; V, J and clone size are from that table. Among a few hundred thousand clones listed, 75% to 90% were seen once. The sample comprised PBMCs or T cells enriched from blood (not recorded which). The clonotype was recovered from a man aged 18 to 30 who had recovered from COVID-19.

CDR3 in DNA: TGTGCCAGCAGTGAAGCAGGGGGAGTAGTAGAGGGCTACACCTTC. It yields the protein CASSEAGGVVEGYTF. This chain connects TRBV2 to TRBJ1-2; maybe TRBD1 (6 bases). Germline V lookup: CDR1 SNHLY, CDR2 FYNNEI. The CDR3 covers 15 residues. The germline V and J ends were trimmed by 0 bases and 8 bases, with 16 bases remaining between them.